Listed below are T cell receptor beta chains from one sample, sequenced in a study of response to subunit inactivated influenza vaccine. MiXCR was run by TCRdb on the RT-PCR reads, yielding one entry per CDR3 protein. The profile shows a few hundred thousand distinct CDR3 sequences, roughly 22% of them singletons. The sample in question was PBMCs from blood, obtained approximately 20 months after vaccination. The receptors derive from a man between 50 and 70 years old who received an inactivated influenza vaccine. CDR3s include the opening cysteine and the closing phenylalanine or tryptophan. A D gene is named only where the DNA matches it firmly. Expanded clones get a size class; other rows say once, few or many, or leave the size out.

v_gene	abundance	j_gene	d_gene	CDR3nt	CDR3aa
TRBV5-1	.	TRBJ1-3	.	TGCGCCAGCAGCTTATACGGGGACTCTGGAAACACCATATATTTT	CASSLYGDSGNTIYF
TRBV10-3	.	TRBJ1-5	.	TGTGCCATCAGTGATTCCGCCCGGGGGAGCAATCAGCCCCAGCATTTT	CAISDSARGSNQPQHF
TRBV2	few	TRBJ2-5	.	TGTGCCAGCAGTGAAGCCGACAGGCGCCAAGAGACCCAGTACTTC	CASSEADRRQETQYF
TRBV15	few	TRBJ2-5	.	TGTGCCACCAGCAGAGGACAGGAGGCCCAGTACTTC	CATSRGQEAQYF
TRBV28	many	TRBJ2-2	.	TGTGCCAGCAGGCCAGCACCACACACCGGGGAGCTGTTTTTT	CASRPAPHTGELFF
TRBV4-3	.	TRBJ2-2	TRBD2	TGCGCCAGCAGCCAAGAGGCTAGCGGGGTTCCCGGGGAGCTGTTTTTT	CASSQEASGVPGELFF
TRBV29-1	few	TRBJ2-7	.	TGCAGCGTTGGAACGAGACTGGGCTACGAGCAGTACTTC	CSVGTRLGYEQYF
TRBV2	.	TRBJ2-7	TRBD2	TGTGCCAGCCCAGATTGCCGACTAGCGGGGCGCTACTACGAGCAGTACTTC	CASPDCRLAGRYYEQYF
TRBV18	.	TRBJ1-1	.	TGTGCCAGCTCACCTCTGGGGGGAGCGGCACCGAACACTGAAGCTTTCTTT	CASSPLGGAAPNTEAFF
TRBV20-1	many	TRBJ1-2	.	TGCAGTGCTATACATTGGATTTATGGCTACACCTTC	CSAIHWIYGYTF
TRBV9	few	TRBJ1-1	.	TGTGCCAGCAGCGTAGGGTACAGCAACACTGAAGCTTTCTTT	CASSVGYSNTEAFF
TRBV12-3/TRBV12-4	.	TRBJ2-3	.	TGTGCCAGCAGTTTTCTGCAGGGCCCAGATACGCAGTATTTT	CASSFLQGPDTQYF
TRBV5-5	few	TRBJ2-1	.	TGTGCCAGCAGCACCCCGCTTCGATCCTACAATGAGCAGTTCTTC	CASSTPLRSYNEQFF
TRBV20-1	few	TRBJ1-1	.	TGCAGTGCTAGAGAGGGACTGGGGACTGAAGCTTTCTTT	CSAREGLGTEAFF
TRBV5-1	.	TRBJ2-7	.	TGCGCCAGCAGCGTACAGGGAACTTCCTACGAGCAGTACTTC	CASSVQGTSYEQYF
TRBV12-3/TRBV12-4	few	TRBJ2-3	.	TGTGCCAGCAGTCCCCTCGTGACGGGTACGCAGTATTTT	CASSPLVTGTQYF
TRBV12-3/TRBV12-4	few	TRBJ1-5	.	TGTGCCAGCAGTCCGAGGGTGGCTGGGAGCAATCAGCCCCAGCATTTT	CASSPRVAGSNQPQHF
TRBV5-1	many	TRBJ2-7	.	TGCGCCAGCAGCCCAAGGCCCCGGGGGTCTGTCAACGAGCAGTACTTC	CASSPRPRGSVNEQYF
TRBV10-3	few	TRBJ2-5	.	TGTGCCATCAGTAACAAAGGGGGGGGATCCCACCAAGAGACCCAGTACTTC	CAISNKGGGSHQETQYF
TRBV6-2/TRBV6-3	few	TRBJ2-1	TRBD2	TGTGCCAGCAGTTACCTCACTAGCGGGAGGAAAGATGAGCAGTTCTTC	CASSYLTSGRKDEQFF
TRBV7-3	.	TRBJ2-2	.	TGTGCCAGCAGCTTACAGGGAGCCGGCGCCGGGGAGCTGTTTTTT	CASSLQGAGAGELFF
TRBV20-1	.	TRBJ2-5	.	TGCAGTGCTAGAGTGGGACAACAAGAGACCCAGTACTTC	CSARVGQQETQYF
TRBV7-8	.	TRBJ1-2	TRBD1	TGTGCCAGCAGCCTCACAGGGGGCGGCTCTAACTATGGCTACACCTTC	CASSLTGGGSNYGYTF
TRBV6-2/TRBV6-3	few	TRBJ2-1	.	TGTGCCAGCAGGGAACTAAATGAGCAGTTCTTC	CASRELNEQFF
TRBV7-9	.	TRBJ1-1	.	TGTGCCAGCAGCTTAGACACCCTGAACACTGAAGCTTTCTTT	CASSLDTLNTEAFF
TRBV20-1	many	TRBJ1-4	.	TGCAGTGCTAGCCGTAGGGCAACTAATGAAAAACTGTTTTTT	CSASRRATNEKLFF
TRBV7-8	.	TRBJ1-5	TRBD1	TGTGCCAGCAGCTCCGGGACAGGGAGCAATCAGCCCCAGCATTTT	CASSSGTGSNQPQHF
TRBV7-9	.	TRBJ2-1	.	TGTGCCAGCAGTAACTTGGGGACTTACAATGAGCAGTTCTTC	CASSNLGTYNEQFF
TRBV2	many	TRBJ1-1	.	TGTGCCAGCAACCCAGAACAAGTATGGGGAACTGAAGCTTTCTTT	CASNPEQVWGTEAFF
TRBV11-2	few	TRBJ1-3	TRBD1	TGTGCCAGCAGCCGGTTGGGTTTTAGGGGACAGGGATCTGGAAACACCATATATTTT	CASSRLGFRGQGSGNTIYF
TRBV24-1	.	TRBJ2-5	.	TGTGCCACCAGTGATTCGTCGGCTGCCGGAGAGACCCAGTACTTC	CATSDSSAAGETQYF
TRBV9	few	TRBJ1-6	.	TGTGCCAGCAGCCCCCGACAGGACAATAATTCACCCCTCCACTTT	CASSPRQDNNSPLHF
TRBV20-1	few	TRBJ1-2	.	TGCAGTGCTAGAATGGGGAGCGATGGCTACACCTTC	CSARMGSDGYTF
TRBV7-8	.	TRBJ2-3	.	TGTGCCAGCAGCTCATCCGCTTCCACAGATACGCAGTATTTT	CASSSSASTDTQYF
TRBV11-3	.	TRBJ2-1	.	TGTGCCAGCAGCCGGGTCGACGGTGAGCAGTTCTTC	CASSRVDGEQFF
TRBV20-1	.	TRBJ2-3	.	TGCAGTGCTAGAGAATTGACACAGGGCACAGATACGCAGTATTTT	CSARELTQGTDTQYF
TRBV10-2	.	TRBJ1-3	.	TGCGCCAGCAGTGCTACCCGACTGCACTCTGGAAACACCATATATTTT	CASSATRLHSGNTIYF
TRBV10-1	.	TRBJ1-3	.	TGCGCCAGCAGTGATAGTGGACAGAAGACTGGAAACACCATATATTTT	CASSDSGQKTGNTIYF
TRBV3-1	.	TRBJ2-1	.	TGTGCCAGCAGCCAAATAGATGAGCAGTTCTTC	CASSQIDEQFF
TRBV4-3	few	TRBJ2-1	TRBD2	TGCGCCAGCAGCCGCCTAACTAGCGGGAGTATGGTCTACAATGAGCAGTTCTTC	CASSRLTSGSMVYNEQFF
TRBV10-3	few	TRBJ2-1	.	TGTGCCATCATTAGACCGGGACCAGAGCCAATTGAGCAGTTCTTC	CAIIRPGPEPIEQFF
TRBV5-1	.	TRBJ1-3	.	TGCGCCAGCAGCGTGGACAGAGCCCAATCTGGAAACACCATATATTTT	CASSVDRAQSGNTIYF
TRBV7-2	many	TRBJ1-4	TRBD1	TGTGCCAGCAGCCTAAGACAGGGGAGGAATGAAAAACTGTTTTTT	CASSLRQGRNEKLFF
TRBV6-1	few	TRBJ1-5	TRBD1	TGTGCCAGCAGATCAGGGGGGGGCAATCAGCCCCAGCATTTT	CASRSGGGNQPQHF
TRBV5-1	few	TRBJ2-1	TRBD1	TGCGCCAGCAGCGCCGGGACAGGGCGGTTAAATGAGCAGTTCTTC	CASSAGTGRLNEQFF
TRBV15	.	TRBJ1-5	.	TGTGCCACCAGCAGAGGACAGGTTTCGCAGCCCCAGCATTTT	CATSRGQVSQPQHF
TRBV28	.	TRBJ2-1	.	TGTGCCAGCAGTACGGATCTCCAAAGCTCCTACAATGAGCTGTTCTTC	CASSTDLQSSYNELFF
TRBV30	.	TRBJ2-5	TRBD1	TGTGCCTGGAGTAGGGACAGGGGGCAGGAGACCCAGTACTTC	CAWSRDRGQETQYF
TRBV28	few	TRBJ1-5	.	TGTGCCAGCAGCCATGACAGTATCAATCAGCCCCAGCATTTT	CASSHDSINQPQHF
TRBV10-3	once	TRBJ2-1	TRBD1	TGTGCCATCAGTGAGTCATGGACAGGTTCCTACAATGAGCAGTTCTTC	CAISESWTGSYNEQFF
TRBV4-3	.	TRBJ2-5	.	TGCGCCAGCAGCCAAGATAGGCAGGAAGGAGAGACCCAGTACTTC	CASSQDRQEGETQYF
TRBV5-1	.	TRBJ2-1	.	TGCGCCAGCAGCGCAAACAGAAACAATGAGCAGTTCTTC	CASSANRNNEQFF
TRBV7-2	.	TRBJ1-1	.	TGTGCCAGCAGCTTATTCACGGGGGACACTGAAGCTTTCTTT	CASSLFTGDTEAFF
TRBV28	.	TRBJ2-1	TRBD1	TGTGCCAGCCGGACAGGGGGCCCGGTGTCCTACAATGAGCAGTTCTTC	CASRTGGPVSYNEQFF
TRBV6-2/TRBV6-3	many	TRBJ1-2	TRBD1	TGTGCCAGCAGCCTCCACTCGGGACAGAACTATGGCTACACCTTC	CASSLHSGQNYGYTF
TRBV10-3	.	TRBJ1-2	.	TGTGCCATCAGTGGAGGGAACTATGGCTACACCTTC	CAISGGNYGYTF